This entry lists 5 T cell receptor beta chains sequenced from one sample in a study of blood T cell repertoires in COVID-19. Generated by immunoSEQ multiplex PCR, the TCRdb table keeps only in-frame clones and is missing some. The table includes around 230,000 clones, about nine tenths detected once. The sequencing sample was made of peripheral blood. The receptors shown here come from a middle-aged man with COVID-19, enrolled during active disease.

This clone was seen a few times. The chain joins TRBV2 to TRBJ1-4; 7 positions agree with TRBD1. The germline CDR1 and CDR2 sequences are SNHLY and FYNNEI. V was clipped by 6 bases and J by 3 bases; unmatched bases: 7. This CDR3 is 15 amino acids long. CDR3 region: CASRAMGQSNEKLFF. The CDR3 DNA is TGTGCCAGCAGAGCCATGGGACAGTCTAATGAAAAACTGTTTTTT.

The chain joins TRBV15 to TRBJ2-5, with 10 positions matching TRBD1. The junction had 7 bases not matched to a gene; V was cut back by 5 bases and J by 4 bases. The CDR3 covers 15 residues. Germline loops: CDR1 LNHNV, CDR2 YYDKDF (reference sequence). CDR3 loop: CATSGGQGNGETQYF. The CDR3 DNA reads as TGTGCCACCAGCGGGGGACAGGGGAATGGAGAGACCCAGTACTTC.

This clone has only a few counts. The rearrangement links TRBV27 to TRBJ2-7, with D possibly matching TRBD2 (5 bases). Deletions cut 5 bases from V and 6 bases from J, with 14 bases between. Germline V lookup: CDR1 MNHEY, CDR2 SMNVEV (reference sequence). CDR3 size: 13 residues. CDR3 nucleotide sequence: TGTGCCAGCAGTCTTCGTGAGGGTAGCGAGCAGTACTTC. It yields the protein CASSLREGSEQYF.

The chain is built from TRBV18 and TRBJ2-3, with D perhaps matching TRBD1 (7 bases). Germline CDR1 and CDR2: KGHSH and LQKENI. CDR3 size: 12 residues. The germline V and J ends were trimmed by 11 bases and 4 bases, with 13 bases remaining between them. This CDR3 reads CAAGQKADTQYF. DNA for the CDR3: TGTGCCGCGGGACAGAAAGCAGATACGCAGTATTTT. Full variable domain (rest looked up from reference TRBV18 and TRBJ2-3): NAGVMQNPRHLVRRRGQEARLRCSPMKGHSHVYWYRQLPEEGLKFMVYLQKENIIDESGMPKERFSAEFPKEGPSILRIQQVVRGDSAAYFCAAGQKADTQYFGPGTRLTVL.

This rearrangement joins TRBV2 to TRBJ1-4; D ambiguous. Germline V CDR1 and CDR2: SNHLY, FYNNEI. The length of the CDR3 is 12 residues. V was clipped by 3 bases and J by 7 bases, with 6 bases between them. The CDR3 here is CASSEGSEKLFF. CDR3 bases: TGTGCCAGCAGTGAGGGGAGTGAAAAACTGTTTTTT.